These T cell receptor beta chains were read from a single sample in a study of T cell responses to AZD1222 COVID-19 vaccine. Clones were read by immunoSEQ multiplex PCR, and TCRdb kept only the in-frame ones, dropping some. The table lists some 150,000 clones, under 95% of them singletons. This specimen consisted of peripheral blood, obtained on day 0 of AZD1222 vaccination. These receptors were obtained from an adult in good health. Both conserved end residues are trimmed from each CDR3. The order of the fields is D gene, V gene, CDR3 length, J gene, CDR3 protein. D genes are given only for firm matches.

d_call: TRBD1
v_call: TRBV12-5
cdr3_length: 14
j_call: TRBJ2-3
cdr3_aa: ASGLARTGDLDTQY

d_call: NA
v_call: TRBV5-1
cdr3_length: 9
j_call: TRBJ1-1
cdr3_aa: ASSLGFEAF

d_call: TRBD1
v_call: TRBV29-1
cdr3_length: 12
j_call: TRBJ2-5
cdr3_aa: SVGGTVSQETQY

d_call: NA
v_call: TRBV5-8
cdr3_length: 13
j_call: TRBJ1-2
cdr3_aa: ASSLVGRINYGYT

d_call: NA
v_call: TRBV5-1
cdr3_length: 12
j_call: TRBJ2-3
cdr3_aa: ASSPQRSTDTQY

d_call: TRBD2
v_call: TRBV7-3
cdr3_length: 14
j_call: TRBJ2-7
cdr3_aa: ASSLSAGGSSYEQY

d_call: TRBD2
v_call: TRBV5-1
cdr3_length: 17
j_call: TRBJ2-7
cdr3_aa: ASSQLGGLAGRSGNEQY

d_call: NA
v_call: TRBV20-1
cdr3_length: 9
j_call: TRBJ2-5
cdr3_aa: SARWGETQY

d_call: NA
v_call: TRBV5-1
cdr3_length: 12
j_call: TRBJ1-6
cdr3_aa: ASSSRDGQSPLH

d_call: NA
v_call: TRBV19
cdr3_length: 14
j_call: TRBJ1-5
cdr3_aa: ASSIFQGYSNQPQH

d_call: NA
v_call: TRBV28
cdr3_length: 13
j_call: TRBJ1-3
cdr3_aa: ASRSSTGSGNTIY

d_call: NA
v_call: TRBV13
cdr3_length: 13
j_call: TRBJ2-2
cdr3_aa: ASSWRGAGTGELF

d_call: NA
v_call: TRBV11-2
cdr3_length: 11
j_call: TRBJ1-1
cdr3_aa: ASSLVGPTEAF

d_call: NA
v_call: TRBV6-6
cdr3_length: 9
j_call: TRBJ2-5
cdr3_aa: ASSLQETQY

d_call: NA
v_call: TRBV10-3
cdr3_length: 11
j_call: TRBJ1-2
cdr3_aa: AVHMGPNYGYT

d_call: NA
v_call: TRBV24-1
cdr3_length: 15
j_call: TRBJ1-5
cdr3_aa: ATSDRQGWDSNQPQH

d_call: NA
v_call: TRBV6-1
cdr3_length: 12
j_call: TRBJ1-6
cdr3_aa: ASSETPTNSPLH

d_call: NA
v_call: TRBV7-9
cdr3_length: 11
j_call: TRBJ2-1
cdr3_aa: ASSPWTGGEQF

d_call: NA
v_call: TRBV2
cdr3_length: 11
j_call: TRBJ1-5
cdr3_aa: ASSDMGNQPQH

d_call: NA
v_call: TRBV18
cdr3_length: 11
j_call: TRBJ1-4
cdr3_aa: ASSPGVDEKLF